This section outlines one TCR beta chain sequence together with its context. Its antigen remains unidentified. TCRdb processed the 5' RACE reads anew with MiXCR; each CDR3 protein has one entry. The profile shows 1.5 million to 2 million distinct CDR3 sequences, about 30% of them singletons. The CDR3 extends over 15 amino acids. Per germline, CDR1 SGHRS and CDR2 YFSETQ. V was clipped by 5 bases and J by 5 bases; unmatched bases: 3. This sample is part of a study of identical twins. Study findings and constraints: High-abundance cord blood beta clonotypes had fewer insertions; memory repertoires showed none.

Donors uniformly comprised healthy Caucasians. The source material was cord blood. The receptor comes from a newborn girl in good health. V gene TRBV5-1 combines with J gene TRBJ2-3; 15 bases agree with TRBD2. The CDR3 spells CASSRGLAGGDTQYF. The CDR3 DNA reads TGCGCCAGCAGTCGGGGACTAGCGGGGGGAGATACGCAGTATTTT.